The 28 T cell receptor beta chains reported below all come from one sample, sequenced in a study of T cells in Graves' hyperthyroidism and ophthalmopathy. Researchers amplified the TCR beta CDR3 regions from RNA transcripts. HTBI primers were used for first-round RT-PCR of the TCR CDR3. TCRdb re-analysed the multiplex PCR reads in MiXCR, keeping a single row per CDR3 protein. The table shows 600,000 to 700,000 distinct CDR3 sequences, with approximately 42% occurring only once. Sequencing used peripheral blood or thyroid tissue (not recorded which). Receptor source: an adult man with Graves' disease, either hyperthyroidism or ophthalmopathy (not recorded which).

This clonotype was observed a few times. DNA for the CDR3: TGTGCCAGCAGTGCGGGAGCCGAACTTTATAGCAATCAGCCCCAGCATTTT. Amino acid sequence: CASSAGAELYSNQPQHF. This rearrangement joins TRBV2 to TRBJ1-5; no reliable D call. V lost 4 bases to trimming and J lost 0 bases, with 16 bases between them. CDR3 length: 17 residues. The germline CDR1 and CDR2 sequences are SNHLY and FYNNEI.

Comments on this clonotype: A much larger clone lies one base from this, so it may be a read error. The chain recombines TRBV29-1 with TRBJ2-7, with 11 positions matching TRBD1. Germline V gene sequence: CDR1 SQVTM, CDR2 ANQGSEA. This CDR3 has 12 residues. Trimming took 5 bases from V and 9 from J; bases not matched to a gene: 6. CDR3 sequence reads: CSVSGQGGGQYF. The CDR3 DNA follows: TGCAGCGTTTCGGGACAGGGGGGCGGGCAGTACTTC.

As to this clonotype: Germline and junction disagree at one end, which may indicate a read error. This rearrangement joins TRBV20-1 to TRBJ2-3, with D possibly TRBD2 on 7 matching bases. The CDR3 is 12 amino acids. The germline V gene encodes CDR1 DFQATT and CDR2 SNEGSKA (reference sequence). The CDR3 DNA sequence: TGCAGTGCAAGAGGGGGGGTAGATACGCAGTATTTT. Translation: CSARGGVDTQYF.

This clonotype was found many times. J is TRBJ2-7 and V is TRBV2; D may be TRBD1 or TRBD2 (5 bases each). In germline, CDR1 is SNHLY, CDR2 FYNNEI. The CDR3 consists of 11 residues. V lost 8 bases and J lost 7, with 12 bases in between. CDR3 coding DNA: TGTGCCAGCGGGACGTTCTTAGAGCAGTACTTC. It is translated as CASGTFLEQYF.

Concerning this clonotype: This may arise from a read error, as a much more abundant clone is one base away. The chain has TRBV7-9 and TRBJ2-2; D remains unclear. Trimming shortened V by 4 bases and J by 7 bases, and 4 bases separated the two germline ends. Germline CDR1 reads SEHNR; CDR2 reads FQNEAQ (reference sequence). This CDR3 spans 11 amino acids. As DNA, the CDR3 is TGTGCCAGCAGCTCTTACGGGGAGCTGTTTTTT. Translation gives CASSSYGELFF.

A remark on this clonotype: Since the CDR3 does not end with the conserved phenylalanine or tryptophan, this likely comes from a read error. The DNA is left out, because the CDR3 cannot be placed on it with certainty; the CDR3 is given as TCRdb lists it. J is TRBJ2-5 and V is TRBV12-3 or TRBV12-4. The CDR3 length equals 14 residues, ends included. Here the CDR3 reads CASSRSTLGYTFGS.

The chain has TRBV25-1 and TRBJ2-7; 8 nucleotides line up with TRBD2. Trimming at V came to 6 bases and at J to 3 bases, leaving 13 bases not matched to a gene. The germline CDR1 and CDR2 sequences are MGHDK and SYGVNS. This CDR3 comprises 16 residues. CDR3: CASSQGLLADRYEQYF. The CDR3 nucleotides are TGTGCCAGCAGCCAAGGGCTACTAGCGGATCGCTACGAGCAGTACTTC.

On this clonotype: The CDR3 does not close with the conserved phenylalanine or tryptophan, likely indicating a read error. The rearrangement joins TRBV7-8 to TRBJ1-1; perhaps TRBD1 as D (6 bases). The germline CDR1 and CDR2 sequences are SGHVS and FQNEAQ. Trimming stripped 2 bases from V and 4 bases from J, with 29 bases between. This CDR3 spans 20 amino acids. CDR3 loop: CASSLRPTGTRSAYVTEAFS. The CDR3, as DNA: TGTGCCAGCAGCTTACGGCCAACCGGGACAAGAAGTGCGTATGTCACTGAAGCTTTCTCT.

This clonotype was seen a handful of times. This sequence joins TRBV5-1 and TRBJ2-2, with 8 nucleotides matching TRBD2. Germline V lookup: CDR1 SGHRS, CDR2 YFSETQ. V dropped 5 bases and J dropped 7; count of bases not matched to a gene: 10. The CDR3 is 15 amino acids. For the CDR3, the DNA is TGCGCCAGCAGTTCTGAAGCGGGAGCGGGCGGGGAGCTGTTTTTT. Its protein product is CASSSEAGAGGELFF.

The gene calls are TRBV6-5 and TRBJ2-5; D remains ambiguous. Trimming pared 0 bases from V and 4 bases from J, leaving 15 bases between. Germline CDR1 is MNHEY and CDR2 is SVGAGI. CDR3 size: 16 residues. The CDR3 DNA reads as TGTGCCAGCAGTTACTCGATAGGTAGGAAAGGAGAGACCCAGTACTTC. Translation: CASSYSIGRKGETQYF.

This clonotype has at least ten counts. The V call is TRBV7-2, the J call TRBJ2-2, with TRBD2 as a possible D gene (6 bases). The CDR3 is made up of 14 amino acids. V lost 5 bases and J lost 7, with 14 bases in between. In germline, CDR1 is SGHTA, CDR2 FQGNSA. The CDR3 here is CASSPTSLIGELFF. In DNA form, the CDR3 reads TGTGCCAGCAGCCCAACTAGCTTGATCGGGGAGCTGTTTTTT.

Note on this clonotype: A junction end diverges from the germline sequence, so it may reflect a read error. This chain links TRBV2 with TRBJ1-2; possible D gene TRBD1, 6 bases. The CDR3 loop spans 15 amino acids. Germline-derived CDR1 and CDR2 are SNHLY and FYNNEI. CDR3 nucleotide sequence: TGTGCCAGCAGTGCCCCACAGGGATTGCTCTATGGCTTCACCTTC. Protein: CASSAPQGLLYGFTF.

In its sample, this clonotype was seen a few times. V and J are TRBV12-3 or TRBV12-4 and TRBJ1-1; D unclear. With 6 bases removed from V and 8 bases from J, the gap between germline ends came to 22 bases. The CDR3 is 15 amino acids. The CDR3 DNA reads TGTGCCAGCAGCCAAGAACTGTCATTTTCGGGCGAAGCTTTCTTT. Translated: CASSQELSFSGEAFF.

This clonotype came up many times. The chain couples TRBV29-1 to TRBJ2-7; the match to TRBD2 covers 14 bases. Trimming took 6 bases from V and 6 from J; bases not matched to a gene: 7. The CDR3 covers 14 residues. Per germline, CDR1 SQVTM and CDR2 ANQGSEA. CDR3 bases: TGCAGCGTGAGGACTAGCGGGGGGAACGGCGAGCAGTACTTC. The encoded protein is CSVRTSGGNGEQYF.

This clonotype appeared many times. The V call is TRBV2, the J call TRBJ1-1; D gene unclear. The CDR3 is 13 residues long. CDR1 is SNHLY, CDR2 FYNNEI, per germline. V was shortened by 7 bases and J by 1 base, with 10 bases between the two germline ends. CDR3 in DNA: TGTGCCAGCAATTCCGGAGGGAACACTGAAGCTTTCTTT. Protein product: CASNSGGNTEAFF.

The V call is TRBV3-1, the J call TRBJ1-2; D remains ambiguous. V was clipped by 1 base and J by 14 bases, with 17 bases between them. Germline CDR1 is LGHDT and CDR2 is YNNKEL (reference sequence). The CDR3 is made up of 13 amino acids. The chain's CDR3 is CASSQGPIAPRTF. The CDR3 bases are TGTGCCAGCAGCCAAGGGCCCATCGCCCCCCGGACCTTC.

This clonotype was seen once. The V and J genes are TRBV7-9 and TRBJ1-2; D unclear. Trimming stripped 6 bases from V and 3 bases from J, with 8 bases between. The CDR3 contains 12 residues. Germline V CDR1 and CDR2: SEHNR, FQNEAQ (reference sequence). CDR3 coding DNA: TGTGCCAGCAGTTTTACCGACTATGGCTACACCTTC. Its translation is CASSFTDYGYTF.

The chain combines TRBV12-3 or TRBV12-4 with TRBJ2-7; a weak D match, TRBD1 (5 bases). The CDR3 is made up of 14 amino acids. The V gene lost 4 bases and the J gene lost 2 bases, with 12 bases spanning the gap. The CDR3 region is CASSYQGSAYEQYF. DNA for the CDR3: TGTGCCAGCAGTTACCAGGGATCCGCCTACGAGCAGTACTTC.

Of note for this clonotype: With a much larger clone just one base away, this may be a read error. The rearrangement joins TRBV29-1 to TRBJ1-6; TRBD1 is a possible D gene (5 bases). Germline V lookup: CDR1 SQVTM, CDR2 ANQGSEA. Trimming left V 5 bases short and J 5 bases short, with 16 bases between. This CDR3 is 15 amino acids long. For the CDR3, the DNA is TGCAGCGTTACCGTCAGGGCCGAAAATAATTCACCCCTCCACTTT. Its translation is CSVTVRAENNSPLHF.

The chain combines TRBV5-4 with TRBJ2-5, with D perhaps TRBD1 (6 bases). The V gene lost 2 bases and the J gene lost 5 bases, with 16 bases spanning the gap. Germline CDR1 is SGHNT and CDR2 is YYREEE (reference sequence). The CDR3 contains 15 residues. The CDR3 loop is CASSFPGQRSETQYF. The CDR3 DNA sequence: TGTGCCAGCAGCTTCCCGGGACAAAGGTCGGAGACCCAGTACTTC. The complete variable domain, with remaining parts taken from reference TRBV5-4 and TRBJ2-5, reads ETGVTQSPTHLIKTRGQQVTLRCSSQSGHNTVSWYQQALGQGPQFIFQYYREEENGRGNFPPRFSGLQFPNYSSELNVNALELDDSALYLCASSFPGQRSETQYFGPGTRLLVL.

This clonotype was seen a handful of times. The chain combines TRBV7-9 with TRBJ1-2; tentatively, D is TRBD1 (6 bases). Trimming left V 5 bases short and J 5 bases short, with 15 bases between. Germline V gene sequence: CDR1 SEHNR, CDR2 FQNEAQ (reference sequence). The CDR3 has 14 amino acids. CDR3 nucleotides: TGTGCCAGCAGCGCCCTTCAGGGGCGGTATGGCTACACCTTC. Translation gives CASSALQGRYGYTF.

V usage is TRBV5-1 and J usage is TRBJ2-7; TRBD2 matches 10 bases. The CDR3 sequence is 16 residues long. J was trimmed by 7 bases and V by 8 bases; bases with no gene match: 18. Germline V gives CDR1 SGHRS, CDR2 YFSETQ. The CDR3 region has the DNA TGCGCCAGTACGGACAGGGAACTAGCGGGAACTGGAGAGCAGTACTTC. As protein: CASTDRELAGTGEQYF.

The chain couples TRBV25-1 to TRBJ2-7, with D possibly matching TRBD1 (8 bases). This CDR3 region has 13 residues. Germline CDR1 reads MGHDK; CDR2 reads SYGVNS. V was pared by 6 bases and J by 7 bases, with 16 bases between. This CDR3 reads CASRYGQGGEQYF. The DNA for the CDR3 is TGTGCCAGCAGATACGGACAGGGAGGGGAGCAGTACTTC.

In its sample, this clonotype was seen a few times. The chain carries TRBV5-1 and TRBJ1-1; TRBD1 is a possible D gene (6 bases). CDR3 length: 16 amino acids. Germline V gene data show CDR1 as SGHRS and CDR2 as YFSETQ. V was cut by 0 bases and J by 2 bases, with 14 bases left in between. This CDR3 reads CASSLGPGTYNTEAFF. DNA of the CDR3: TGCGCCAGCAGCTTGGGGCCCGGGACATACAACACTGAAGCTTTCTTT. The whole variable domain, filled in from reference TRBV5-1 and TRBJ1-1, reads KAGVTQTPRYLIKTRGQQVTLSCSPISGHRSVSWYQQTPGQGLQFLFEYFSETQRNKGNFPGRFSGRQFSNSRSEMNVSTLELGDSALYLCASSLGPGTYNTEAFFGQGTRLTVV.

This chain joins TRBV10-3 and TRBJ1-5; D perhaps matches TRBD1 (6 bases). This CDR3 comprises 13 residues. Germline CDR1 reads ENHRY; CDR2 reads SYGVKD. V lost 6 bases and J 4 bases, leaving 10 bases between the germline ends. CDR3 in DNA: TGTGCCATCAGATCAGGGGTGAATCAGCCCCAGCATTTT. It translates to CAIRSGVNQPQHF.

The chain is built from TRBV12-3 or TRBV12-4 and TRBJ2-2; the D is unclear. Trimming stripped 5 bases from V and 5 bases from J, with 9 bases between. This CDR3 region has 13 residues. The chain's CDR3 is CASSEVGTGELFF. The CDR3 bases are TGTGCCAGCAGTGAAGTTGGGACCGGGGAGCTGTTTTTT.

J is TRBJ2-3 and V is TRBV29-1, with D unclear. From germline, CDR1 is SQVTM and CDR2 ANQGSEA. V lost 4 bases and J lost 4, with 15 bases in between. The CDR3 spans 14 residues. Here the CDR3 reads CSVVGFRSSDTQYF. CDR3 DNA: TGCAGCGTTGTTGGGTTTAGAAGTTCAGATACGCAGTATTTT.

This chain links TRBV29-1 with TRBJ2-5, with 7 bases matching TRBD2. With V trimmed by 8 bases and J by 5 bases, 11 bases remained unmatched. The germline gives CDR1 SQVTM, CDR2 ANQGSEA. CDR3 size: 13 residues. The CDR3: CSLGAGAGETQYF. The CDR3 nucleotides read TGCAGCTTAGGCGCGGGAGCGGGGGAGACCCAGTACTTC. Full variable domain (outside the CDR3, taken from reference TRBV29-1 and TRBJ2-5): SAVISQKPSRDICQRGTSLTIQCQVDSQVTMMFWYRQQPGQSLTLIATANQGSEATYESGFVIDKFPISRPNLTFSTLTVSNMSPEDSSIYLCSLGAGAGETQYFGPGTRLLVL.